This T cell receptor (beta chain) is drawn from a study of spatial heterogeneity in lung cancer. About the study: Sequences of the beta chain were consistently detected in greater numbers than alpha-chain sequences. There were, on average, more than eight raw-read appearances for each unique TCR and UMI combination. Overall study results and limits: Nonsynonymous mutation counts, ubiquitous and regional, were tracked by the respective counts of ubiquitous and regional expanded TCRs. How many expanded intratumoral alpha and beta TCRs were present tracked the tumor mutation count, which was a count of nonsynonymous mutations.

Notes on this clonotype: Its specificity is unknown.

V was cut by 3 bases and J by 6 bases, with 9 bases left in between. CDR1 and CDR2 from the germline V gene are DFQATT and SNEGSKA (reference sequence). CDR3 size: 11 residues. From the 5' RACE reads, TCRdb called clonotypes with MiXCR, one entry per CDR3 protein. This sample yields about 9,700 distinct CDR3 sequences, of which 8% to 9.5% are seen a single time; about 13% belongs to the top ten. As to time point: sample taken at primary tumor resection. The sequences come from lung tumor tissue, collected at surgery. This TCR derives from a female donor with early-stage non-small cell lung cancer. The chain carries TRBV20-1 and TRBJ2-7; D gene unclear. CDR3 in amino acids: CSASNQVEQYF. The CDR3 DNA reads as TGCAGTGCTAGTAACCAGGTCGAGCAGTACTTC.